The entry below describes one T cell receptor beta chain. This sample was taken from a study of blood T cell repertoires in COVID-19. As for the study in general: Researchers got acute and convalescent COVID-19 samples from the United States, Italy and Spain.

Authors' methods: Researchers report that nucleated cell counts were estimated from reference gene primer amplification. Here immunoSEQ multiplex PCR was the method, and the copy in TCRdb shows in-frame clones only, minus some. That table gives V, J and clone size, and the DNA gave D and trimming. The data show 50,000 to 65,000 clones, roughly 79% seen once. Specimen: peripheral blood. The clonotype was recovered from a woman aged 55-69 years with acute or convalescent COVID-19.

In DNA, the CDR3 is TGTGCCAGCAGCTCAGACAGGAGGAATGAAAAACTGTTTTTT. Its protein is CASSSDRRNEKLFF. The chain joins TRBV11-2 to TRBJ1-4; perhaps TRBD1 as D (6 bases). Germline CDR1 reads SGHAT; CDR2 reads FQNNGV. Trimming pared 4 bases from V and 5 bases from J, leaving 11 bases between. This CDR3 is built from 14 residues.